The 30 T cell receptor beta chains in this list originate from one sample, sequenced in a study of T cells in Graves' hyperthyroidism and ophthalmopathy. TCR beta CDR3 regions were amplified from RNA. RT-PCR in the first round (using the HTBI primer set) targeted the TCR CDR3. TCRdb itself ran the multiplex PCR reads through MiXCR, one entry per CDR3 protein. The sample lists about 560,000 distinct CDR3 sequences, 16% occurring once. Sample: blood. These receptor sequences come from a woman aged 18-29 years with Graves' hyperthyroidism.

This clonotype came up many times. The chain combines TRBV7-8 with TRBJ2-3; D uncertain. The CDR3 consists of 18 residues. Trimming took off 1 base at V and 2 bases at J, with 19 bases between the two ends. Looked up from germline, CDR1 is SGHVS and CDR2 is FQNEAQ. CDR3 in DNA: TGTGCCAGCAGCTTAGTTTTCACGAGGTTTCCAACCACAGATACGCAGTATTTT. Its protein is CASSLVFTRFPTTDTQYF.

The sample holds many counts of this clonotype. V and J are TRBV6-2 or TRBV6-3 and TRBJ2-1; D tentatively fits TRBD1 or TRBD2 (5 bases each). The germline V gene has CDR1 MNHEY and CDR2 SVGEGT. Trimming removed 6 bases at V and 0 bases at J, with 18 bases between. This CDR3 spans 17 amino acids. Here the CDR3 reads CASRTGPPRISYNEQFF. The CDR3 bases are TGTGCCAGCAGGACGGGACCGCCTAGAATCTCCTACAATGAGCAGTTCTTC.

This clonotype showed up just a few times. V gene TRBV19 combines with J gene TRBJ1-3, with D unresolved. V was clipped by 5 bases and J by 2 bases, with 13 bases between them. The CDR3 has 15 residues. Germline V gene sequence: CDR1 LNHDA, CDR2 SQIVND (reference sequence). The CDR3: CASSERTFPGNTIYF. In nucleotides, the CDR3 is TGTGCCAGTAGTGAGCGGACCTTCCCTGGAAACACCATATATTTT.

The rearrangement joins TRBV15 to TRBJ1-4, with 9 nucleotides matching TRBD1. The ends lost 5 bases at V and 4 bases at J; junction bases unmatched: 8. Looked up from germline, CDR1 is LNHNV and CDR2 is YYDKDF (reference sequence). The CDR3 runs 16 residues. The CDR3 DNA follows: TGTGCCACCAGCGTCGCCGGGACAGGGAGTAATGAAAAACTGTTTTTT. Amino acid sequence: CATSVAGTGSNEKLFF.

J is TRBJ2-5 and V is TRBV12-3 or TRBV12-4, with 9 positions matching TRBD1. The CDR3 contains 14 residues. With V trimmed by 6 bases and J by 5 bases, 7 bases remained unmatched. DNA for the CDR3: TGTGCCAGCAGCCGGACAGGGGATTGGGAGACCCAGTACTTC. Its protein product is CASSRTGDWETQYF.

This clonotype came up once. This sequence may be a read error, since a much larger clone differs from it by one base. The V call is TRBV7-7, the J call TRBJ2-1; D not certain. Looked up from germline, CDR1 is SSHAT and CDR2 is FNYEAQ (reference sequence). This CDR3 region has 16 residues. CDR3 in amino acids: CASSPRLLSSYNDQFF. The CDR3 DNA is TGTGCTAGCAGCCCCCGACTGCTCAGCTCCTACAATGATCAGTTCTTC.

The rearrangement joins TRBV29-1 to TRBJ2-1; TRBD1 matches 10 bases. This CDR3 is 13 amino acids long. Germline CDR1 reads SQVTM; CDR2 reads ANQGSEA. The junction had 5 bases not matched to a gene; V was cut back by 6 bases and J by 6 bases. The chain's CDR3 is CSVGQGVVNEQFF. CDR3 DNA sequence: TGCAGCGTAGGACAGGGGGTGGTCAATGAGCAGTTCTTC.

The gene calls are TRBV20-1 and TRBJ1-2; TRBD1 agrees at 7 bases. With 5 bases clipped from V and 0 bases from J, the junction kept 6 bases outside the gene matches. The V gene's germline CDR1 is DFQATT and CDR2 SNEGSKA (reference sequence). CDR3 length: 14 amino acids. CDR3 protein: CSAGTAQANYGYTF. The CDR3 DNA is TGCAGTGCTGGGACAGCCCAAGCTAACTATGGCTACACCTTC.

The V gene is TRBV12-3 or TRBV12-4, the J gene TRBJ1-2, with no clear D. V was shortened by 6 bases and J by 1 base, with 12 bases between the two germline ends. This CDR3 spans 14 amino acids. The CDR3 sequence is CASSIRDINYGYTF. The CDR3 DNA reads TGTGCCAGCAGCATTCGGGATATTAACTATGGCTACACCTTC.

The chain employs TRBV10-2 and TRBJ2-1; a weak D match, TRBD1 (7 bases). The germline V and J ends were trimmed by 0 bases and 4 bases, with 13 bases remaining between them. CDR1 WSHSY and CDR2 SAAADI come from the germline V gene. CDR3 length: 16 residues. This chain's CDR3 is CASSESGQGGYNEQFF. The CDR3 DNA sequence: TGCGCCAGCAGTGAGTCGGGGCAGGGGGGTTACAATGAGCAGTTCTTC.

The chain carries TRBV4-3 and TRBJ2-2, with D unresolved. V lost 0 bases and J 2 bases, leaving 16 bases between the germline ends. Germline CDR1 and CDR2: LGHNA and YSLEER. This CDR3 is built from 18 residues. CDR3: CASSQESHAPINTGELFF. For the CDR3, the DNA is TGCGCCAGCAGCCAAGAATCTCACGCCCCTATTAACACCGGGGAGCTGTTTTTT.

With regard to this clonotype: With a much larger clone just one base away, this may be a read error. The chain employs TRBV7-2 and TRBJ1-5; D perhaps matches TRBD1 (5 bases). This CDR3 spans 15 amino acids. Germline V CDR1 and CDR2: SGHTA, FQGNSA. In DNA, the CDR3 is TGTGCCAGCAGCCTAACCTTGAGGGGCAATCGGCCCCAGCATTTT. Its protein product is CASSLTLRGNRPQHF.

This clonotype occurred a few times. V usage is TRBV6-1 and J usage is TRBJ2-2; 11 bases agree with TRBD2. Germline V gene data show CDR1 as MNHNS and CDR2 as SASEGT. The J segment lost 7 bases and the V segment lost 7 bases, leaving 8 bases of the junction unmatched. This CDR3 comprises 15 residues. CDR3 sequence (DNA): TGTGCCAGCACCGATAGCGGGAGGGAGAGCGGGGAGCTGTTTTTT. It specifies CASTDSGRESGELFF.

The rearrangement links TRBV5-1 to TRBJ2-4, with 8 bases identical to TRBD2. Germline V lookup: CDR1 SGHRS, CDR2 YFSETQ. The CDR3 totals 14 residues. V shed 4 bases, J shed 4 bases, and the junction held 4 bases outside the gene matches. The CDR3 DNA is TGCGCCAGCAGCATCGGGGGGGCGAAAAACATTCAGTACTTC. This gives the protein CASSIGGAKNIQYF.

The gene calls are TRBV7-8 and TRBJ2-6, with D uncertain. Deletions cut 2 bases from V and 6 bases from J, with 8 bases between. The germline V gene has CDR1 SGHVS and CDR2 FQNEAQ. The CDR3 extends over 14 amino acids. The CDR3 spells CASSLILEANVLTF. The CDR3 region has the DNA TGTGCCAGCAGCTTAATCCTCGAGGCCAACGTCCTGACTTTC.

This clonotype was recorded once. The genes are TRBV12-3 or TRBV12-4 and TRBJ1-2; D call uncertain. CDR3 length: 14 amino acids. The ends were cut back, 5 bases at V and 5 bases at J, with 15 bases in the middle. The CDR3 here is CASSEAYRDYGYTF. For the CDR3, the DNA is TGTGCCAGCAGTGAAGCATACAGAGATTATGGCTACACCTTC.

Many counts were recorded for this clonotype. DNA for the CDR3: TGCAGTGCTAGAGTAAGCTTGCCAAACACTGAAGCTTTCTTT. This gives the protein CSARVSLPNTEAFF. This rearrangement joins TRBV20-1 to TRBJ1-1; the D is unclear. The V end was cut by 1 base, the J end by 2 bases, with 11 bases between. Germline V lookup: CDR1 DFQATT, CDR2 SNEGSKA (reference sequence). This CDR3 contains 14 residues.

This clonotype showed up just a few times. J is TRBJ2-3 and V is TRBV20-1, with TRBD2 matching over 12 bases. The CDR3 sequence is 16 residues long. The germline gives CDR1 DFQATT, CDR2 SNEGSKA (reference sequence). Trimming at V came to 0 bases and at J to 2 bases, leaving 3 bases not matched to a gene. The CDR3 DNA follows: TGCAGTGCTAGAGAAGGACTAGCGGGAATCACAGATACGCAGTATTTT. Residues: CSAREGLAGITDTQYF.

J is TRBJ1-3 and V is TRBV29-1; D ambiguous. The CDR3 spans 12 residues. Germline values: CDR1 SQVTM, CDR2 ANQGSEA. V lost 7 bases and J lost 7, with 14 bases in between. CDR3 coding DNA: TGCAGCGCCGGGGAAAGGGTCAACACCATATATTTT. It translates to CSAGERVNTIYF.

There are many counts of this clonotype. V and J are TRBV12-3 or TRBV12-4 and TRBJ1-3; no clear D gene. V lost 4 bases to trimming and J lost 8 bases, with 27 bases between them. The CDR3 has 18 amino acids. The CDR3 bases are TGTGCCAGCAGTTCCTACCCCCCAGGTAGCACCAAGGGCCACACCATATATTTT. Translated, it gives CASSSYPPGSTKGHTIYF.

V usage is TRBV7-3 and J usage is TRBJ2-5; TRBD2 matches 9 bases. V shed 5 bases and J 5 bases; nucleotides not matched to a gene: 12. Germline-derived CDR1 and CDR2 are SGHTA and FQGTGA. The CDR3 is 16 amino acids. CDR3 protein: CASSLLPAGGEETQYF. Here the CDR3 DNA reads TGTGCCAGCAGCCTGCTTCCAGCGGGGGGCGAGGAGACCCAGTACTTC.

The table lists this clonotype with many counts. V and J are TRBV5-5 and TRBJ1-4; 9 bases match TRBD1. Germline V CDR1 and CDR2: SGHKS, YYEKEE (reference sequence). Trimming at V came to 3 bases and at J to 3 bases, leaving 3 bases not matched to a gene. The CDR3 is made up of 15 amino acids. The CDR3 region has the DNA TGTGCCAGCAGCTCTCGACAGGGGGCTAATGAAAAACTGTTTTTT. Its protein product is CASSSRQGANEKLFF.

Remarks on this clonotype: A single base separates this from a much larger clone, so it may be a read error. V and J are TRBV20-1 and TRBJ2-1; TRBD2 matches 7 bases. The CDR3 extends over 15 amino acids. CDR1 is DFQATT and CDR2 is SNEGSKA in the germline V gene (reference sequence). V shed 6 bases, J shed 0 bases, and the junction held 8 bases outside the gene matches. The chain's CDR3 is CSAPRGGSSYNEQFF. CDR3 in DNA: TGCAGTGCGCCCCGGGGCGGGAGCTCCTACAATGAGCAGTTCTTC.

The V gene is TRBV7-8, the J gene TRBJ2-3, with 8 bases identical to TRBD1. CDR1 is SGHVS, CDR2 FQNEAQ, per germline. With 4 bases clipped from V and 3 bases from J, the junction kept 6 bases outside the gene matches. The CDR3 length is 15 residues. The CDR3 nucleotides read TGTGCCAGCAGCTGGACAGGGCGTGGGACAGATACGCAGTATTTT. Translated: CASSWTGRGTDTQYF.

This clonotype was seen ten or more times. The chain combines TRBV5-8 with TRBJ2-1; D is undetermined. V was pared by 4 bases and J by 0 bases, with 11 bases between. Germline V gene data show CDR1 as SGHTS and CDR2 as YDEGEE. This CDR3 spans 15 amino acids. In nucleotides, the CDR3 is TGTGCCAGCAGCCAAGACGGATACTCCTACAATGAGCAGTTCTTC. Protein sequence: CASSQDGYSYNEQFF.

This clonotype was recorded at least ten times. The chain is built from TRBV18 and TRBJ2-7; D unresolved. Germline assignment: CDR1 KGHSH and CDR2 LQKENI. V was shortened by 4 bases and J by 0 bases, with 10 bases between the two germline ends. The CDR3 is 14 amino acids. The CDR3 region has the DNA TGTGCCAGCTCACGGGGTGGGGACTCCTACGAGCAGTACTTC. This codes for CASSRGGDSYEQYF.

This clonotype was seen more than once but under ten times. The chain joins TRBV28 to TRBJ2-3; D gene ambiguous. V was shortened by 6 bases and J by 8 bases, with 12 bases between the two germline ends. Germline assignment: CDR1 MDHEN and CDR2 SYDVKM. This CDR3 is built from 12 residues. The CDR3 reads CASSLTLGTQYF. The CDR3 DNA reads as TGTGCCAGCAGCCTAACCTTAGGTACGCAGTATTTT.

This clonotype was recorded at least ten times. The chain carries TRBV29-1 and TRBJ2-3, with 7 bases matching TRBD1. CDR1 SQVTM and CDR2 ANQGSEA come from the germline V gene. The V and J ends lost 7 bases and 5 bases, in that order; junction bases with no gene match: 12. The CDR3 covers 14 residues. CDR3 DNA sequence: TGCAGCGGGGGGACAGCTCCTGAAGGAGATACGCAGTATTTT. Residues: CSGGTAPEGDTQYF.

This clonotype was seen ten or more times. The chain joins TRBV12-3 or TRBV12-4 to TRBJ2-7, with TRBD2 matching 8 bases. Trimming took 2 bases from V and 1 from J; bases not matched to a gene: 10. CDR3 length: 17 amino acids. The DNA of the CDR3 is TGTGCCAGCAGTTTATATTCGGGGGGGGTAGGATCCTACGAGCAGTACTTC. This translates into CASSLYSGGVGSYEQYF.

The V gene is TRBV28, the J gene TRBJ2-2, with D tentatively TRBD2 (5 bases). The germline CDR1 and CDR2 sequences are MDHEN and SYDVKM. Trimming left V 6 bases short and J 0 bases short, with 11 bases between. The CDR3 runs 15 residues. CDR3 bases: TGTGCCAGCAGGGGCGGGTCCGCGAACACCGGGGAGCTGTTTTTT. Protein sequence: CASRGGSANTGELFF.